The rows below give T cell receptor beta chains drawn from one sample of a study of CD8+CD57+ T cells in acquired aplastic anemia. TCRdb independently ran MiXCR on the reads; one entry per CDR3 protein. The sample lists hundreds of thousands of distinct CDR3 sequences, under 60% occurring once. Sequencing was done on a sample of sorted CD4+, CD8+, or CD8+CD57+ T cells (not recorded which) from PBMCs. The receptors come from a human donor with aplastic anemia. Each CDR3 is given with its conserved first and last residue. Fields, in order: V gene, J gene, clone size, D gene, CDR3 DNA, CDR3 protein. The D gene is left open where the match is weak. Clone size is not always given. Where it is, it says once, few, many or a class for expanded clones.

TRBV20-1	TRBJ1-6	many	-	TGCAGTGCTAGAGATCCTATGCTCAGTTCAGGGTGGAATTCACCCCTCCACTTT	CSARDPMLSSGWNSPLHF
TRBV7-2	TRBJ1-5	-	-	TGTGCCAGCAGCTTAGGGGGGGGGGATCAGCCCCAGCATTTT	CASSLGGGDQPQHF
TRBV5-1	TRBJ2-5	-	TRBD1	TGCGCCAGCAACCTACAGGGGTCGGGGGAGACCCAGTACTTC	CASNLQGSGETQYF
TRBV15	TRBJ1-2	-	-	TGTGCCACCAGCAGAGATCGTGGACCAGGCTATGGCTACACCTTC	CATSRDRGPGYGYTF
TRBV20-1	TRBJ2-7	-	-	TGCAGTGCCCGAACGCAGGGGCTCTACGAGCAGTACTTC	CSARTQGLYEQYF
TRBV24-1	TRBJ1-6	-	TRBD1	TGTGCCACCAAGGGACAGGGTAATTCACCCCTCCACTTT	CATKGQGNSPLHF
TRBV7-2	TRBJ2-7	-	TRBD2	TGTGCCAGCAGGTGGACTAGCGGTACTTCCTACGAGCAGTACTTC	CASRWTSGTSYEQYF
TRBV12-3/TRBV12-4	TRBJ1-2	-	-	TGTGCCCTTACCGGTTGGGTGACAGACTCTAACTATGGCTACACCTTC	CALTGWVTDSNYGYTF
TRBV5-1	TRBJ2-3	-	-	TGCGCCAGCAGCTTGATACCTGGAGGGGGCGGGAGCACAGATACGCAGTATTTT	CASSLIPGGGGSTDTQYF
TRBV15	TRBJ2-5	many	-	TGTGCCACCAGCAGTGGTATTGAGACCCAGTACTTC	CATSSGIETQYF
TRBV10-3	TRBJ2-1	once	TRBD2	TGTGCCATCAGTGAGCGGACTAGCGGGGCCCACAATGAGCAGTTCTTC	CAISERTSGAHNEQFF
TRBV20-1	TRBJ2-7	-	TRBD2	TGCAGTGCTAGAGATTTACTAGCGGGCGAGCAGTACTTC	CSARDLLAGEQYF
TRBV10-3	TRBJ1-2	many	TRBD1	TGTGCCGTCGGACAGGGCGAAACTAGGGGCTACACCTTC	CAVGQGETRGYTF
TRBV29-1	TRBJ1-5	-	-	TGCAGCGCCGCAGGGGTCGGCAATCAGCCCCAGCATTTT	CSAAGVGNQPQHF
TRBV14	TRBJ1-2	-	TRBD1	TGTGCCAGCAGCCACGCGACAGGGATTGGCTACACCTTC	CASSHATGIGYTF
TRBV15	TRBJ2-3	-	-	TGTGCCACGCAGGGACTGGCAAAAGATACGCAGTATTTT	CATQGLAKDTQYF
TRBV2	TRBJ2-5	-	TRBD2	TGTGCCAGCAGTGAACGTTTCGGTCTAGCGGGAGGAGAGACCCAGTACTTC	CASSERFGLAGGETQYF
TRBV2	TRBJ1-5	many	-	TGTGCCAGCAGTGAAGGGGGGCAGGGCAATCAGCCCCAGCATTTT	CASSEGGQGNQPQHF
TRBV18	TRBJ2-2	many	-	TGTGCCAGCTCTTCCGGATGGGAGCTGTTTTTT	CASSSGWELFF
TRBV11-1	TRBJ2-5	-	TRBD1	TGTGCCAGCAGCCGACAGGGAACGGTGGAGACCCAGTACTTC	CASSRQGTVETQYF
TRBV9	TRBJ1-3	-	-	TGTGCCAGCAGCGTAGCACTAGGCTTCTCTGGAAACACCATATATTTT	CASSVALGFSGNTIYF
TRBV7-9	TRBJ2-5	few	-	TGCGCCAGCAGCTTAGCTATACAAGAGGCCCAGTACTTC	CASSLAIQEAQYF
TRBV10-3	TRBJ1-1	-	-	TGTGCCATCAGTGGGGATGGGGGTGAAGCTTTCTTT	CAISGDGGEAFF
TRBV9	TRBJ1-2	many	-	TGTGCCAGCAGCGTAGACCCCCTCGGGACTTATGGCTACACCTTC	CASSVDPLGTYGYTF
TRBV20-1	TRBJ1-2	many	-	TGCAGTGCTAGAGATCCCCCGGGGAGGGAAGGGGGTGGCTACACCTTC	CSARDPPGREGGGYTF
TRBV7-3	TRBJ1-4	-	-	TGTGCCAGCAGCTTATCAGCCACCGGGGAGCTCTATGAAAAACTGTTTTTT	CASSLSATGELYEKLFF
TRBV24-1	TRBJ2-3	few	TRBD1	TGTGCCACCAGTGACCGCAGGGGGCGCCCCACAGATACGCAGTATTTT	CATSDRRGRPTDTQYF
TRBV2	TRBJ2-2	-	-	TGTGCCAGCAGTGACTGGACCACGAACACCGGGGAGCTGTTTTTT	CASSDWTTNTGELFF
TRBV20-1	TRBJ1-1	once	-	TGCAGTGCATTAACAGGGTCTGGGCTTGCTGAAGCTTTCTTT	CSALTGSGLAEAFF
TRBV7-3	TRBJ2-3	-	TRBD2	TGTGCCAGCAGCTTATTACTAGCGGGGAGGACAGATACGCAGTATTTT	CASSLLLAGRTDTQYF
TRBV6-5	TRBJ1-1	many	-	TGTGCCAGCAGTTACTCGCCCGGGGGCGTAGCTTTCTTT	CASSYSPGGVAFF
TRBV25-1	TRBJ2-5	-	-	TGTGCCGCCGGGACAAATAAAGAGACCCAGTACTTC	CAAGTNKETQYF
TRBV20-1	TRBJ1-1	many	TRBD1	TGCAGTGCTATACCGGGACAGGCCCTTTCGCTGGGAGCTTTCTTT	CSAIPGQALSLGAFF
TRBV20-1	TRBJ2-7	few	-	TGCAGTGCTAGAGTGCAGGCCGGGGCGTACGAGCAGTACTTC	CSARVQAGAYEQYF
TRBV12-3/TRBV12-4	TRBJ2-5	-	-	TGTGCCAGCAGTTTTGACAGGCCCGGGGGGACCCAGTACTTC	CASSFDRPGGTQYF
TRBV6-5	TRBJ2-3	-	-	TGTGCCAGCAGCCGTAACAGAAGGAGCATTCAGCCCCAGTATTTT	CASSRNRRSIQPQYF
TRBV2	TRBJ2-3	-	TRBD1	TGTGCCAGCACTCAGGGGGTAAGCGGCACAGATACGCAGTATTTT	CASTQGVSGTDTQYF
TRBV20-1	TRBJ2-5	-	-	TGCAGTGCTAGAATGGGTGCCGCGGAGCAAGAGACCCAGTACTTC	CSARMGAAEQETQYF
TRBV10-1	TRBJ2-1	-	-	TGCGCCAGCAGTGAGTCCTGGGACTACAATGAGCAGTTCTTC	CASSESWDYNEQFF
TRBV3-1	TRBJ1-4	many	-	TGTGCCAGCAGCTTGACAGGTCCTAATGAAAAACTGTTTTTT	CASSLTGPNEKLFF
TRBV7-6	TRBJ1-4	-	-	TGTGCCAGCAGCTTAGGACAGGCGCTTAATGAAAAACTGTTTTTT	CASSLGQALNEKLFF
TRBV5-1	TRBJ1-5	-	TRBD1	TGCGCCAGCAGACCCCTGACAGGGGGCCGCAATCAGCCCCAGCATTTT	CASRPLTGGRNQPQHF
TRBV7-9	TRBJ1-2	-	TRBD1	TGTGCCAGCAGCTCCGACAGGGGAAGGTCCTATGGCTACACCTTC	CASSSDRGRSYGYTF
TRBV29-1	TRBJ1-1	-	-	TGCAGCGTTGAATATGGGAACAGGGCTGTGTCTGAAGCTTTCTTT	CSVEYGNRAVSEAFF
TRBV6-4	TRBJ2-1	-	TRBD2	TGTGCCAGCAGGACTAGCGGGGGGGGGCCATTAGGGAATGAGCAGTTCTTC	CASRTSGGGPLGNEQFF
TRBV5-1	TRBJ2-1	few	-	TGCGCCAGCAGACGGACAGATAATTCCTACAATGAGCAGTTCTTC	CASRRTDNSYNEQFF
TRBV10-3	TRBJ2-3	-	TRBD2	TGTGCCGGAGCGGGGGTTTCTAGCACAGATACGCAGTATTTT	CAGAGVSSTDTQYF
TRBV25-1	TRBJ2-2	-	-	TGTGCCAGCCAAGGACTCCCCAATCTCCGGGAGCTGTTTTTT	CASQGLPNLRELFF
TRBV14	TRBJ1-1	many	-	TGTGCCAGCAGCCGGAACAAGGGGGACACTGAAGCTTTCTTT	CASSRNKGDTEAFF
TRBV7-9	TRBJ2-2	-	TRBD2	TGTGCCAGCAGCTCGGAGGGACTATCGGTGACCGGGGAGCTGTTTTTT	CASSSEGLSVTGELFF
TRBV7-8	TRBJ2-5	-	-	TGCGCCAGCAGCCAAGATACGGGGTTCGACGAGACCCAGTACTTC	CASSQDTGFDETQYF
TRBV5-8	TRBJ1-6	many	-	TGTGCCAGCAGCCTAGGGGTGGTGGGTAATTCACCCCTCCACTTT	CASSLGVVGNSPLHF
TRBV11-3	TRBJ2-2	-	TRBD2	TGTGCCAGCAGCCCAACCCATGGACTAGCGGGACACGGGGAGCTGTTTTTT	CASSPTHGLAGHGELFF
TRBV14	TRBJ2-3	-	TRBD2	TGTGCCAGCAATAGCGGGGGGGGAACTTTCACAGATACGCAGTATTTT	CASNSGGGTFTDTQYF
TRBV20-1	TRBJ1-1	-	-	TGCAGTGCTAGTCCGCAGGTATTATCCGAAGCTTTCTTT	CSASPQVLSEAFF
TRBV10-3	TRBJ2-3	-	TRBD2	TGTGCCATCAGTGAAAGGCGGGGGTTCACAGATACGCAGTATTTT	CAISERRGFTDTQYF
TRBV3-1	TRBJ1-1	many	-	TGTGCCAGCAGCCAAGGGACAGTCATATCTGAAGCTTTCTTT	CASSQGTVISEAFF